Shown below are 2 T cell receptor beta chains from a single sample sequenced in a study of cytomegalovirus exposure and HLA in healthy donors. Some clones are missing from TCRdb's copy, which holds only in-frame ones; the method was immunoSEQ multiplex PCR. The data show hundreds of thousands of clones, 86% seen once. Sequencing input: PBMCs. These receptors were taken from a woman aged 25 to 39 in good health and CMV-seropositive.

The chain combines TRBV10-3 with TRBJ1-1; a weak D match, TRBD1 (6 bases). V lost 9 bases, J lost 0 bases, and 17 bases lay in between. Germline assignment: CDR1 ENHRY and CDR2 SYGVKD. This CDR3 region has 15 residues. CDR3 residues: CAINNQGTMNTEAFF. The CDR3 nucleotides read TGTGCCATAAATAACCAGGGGACCATGAACACTGAAGCTTTCTTT.

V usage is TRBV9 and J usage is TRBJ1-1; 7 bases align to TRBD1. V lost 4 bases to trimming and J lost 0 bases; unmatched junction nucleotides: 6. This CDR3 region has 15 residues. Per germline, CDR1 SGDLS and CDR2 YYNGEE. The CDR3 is CASSPRQGMNTEAFF. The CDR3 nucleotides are TGTGCCAGCAGCCCCCGACAGGGCATGAACACTGAAGCTTTCTTT.